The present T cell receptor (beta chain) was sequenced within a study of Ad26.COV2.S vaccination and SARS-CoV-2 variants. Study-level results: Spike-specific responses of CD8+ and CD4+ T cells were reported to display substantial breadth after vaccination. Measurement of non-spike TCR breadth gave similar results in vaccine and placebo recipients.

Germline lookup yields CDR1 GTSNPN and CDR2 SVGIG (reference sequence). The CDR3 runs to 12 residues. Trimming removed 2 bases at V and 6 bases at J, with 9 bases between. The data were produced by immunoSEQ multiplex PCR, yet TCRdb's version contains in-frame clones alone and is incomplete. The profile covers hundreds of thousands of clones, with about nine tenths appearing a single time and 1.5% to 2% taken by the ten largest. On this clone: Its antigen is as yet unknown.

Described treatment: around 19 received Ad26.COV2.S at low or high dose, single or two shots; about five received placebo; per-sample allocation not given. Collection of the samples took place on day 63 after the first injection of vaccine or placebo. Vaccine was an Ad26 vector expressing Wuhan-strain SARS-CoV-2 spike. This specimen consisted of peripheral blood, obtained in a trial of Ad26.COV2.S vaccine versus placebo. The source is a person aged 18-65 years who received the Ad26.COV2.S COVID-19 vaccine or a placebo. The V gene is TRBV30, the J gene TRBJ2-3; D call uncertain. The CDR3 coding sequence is TGTGCCTGGAGTCGGACCCGGGATACGCAGTATTTT. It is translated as CAWSRTRDTQYF.